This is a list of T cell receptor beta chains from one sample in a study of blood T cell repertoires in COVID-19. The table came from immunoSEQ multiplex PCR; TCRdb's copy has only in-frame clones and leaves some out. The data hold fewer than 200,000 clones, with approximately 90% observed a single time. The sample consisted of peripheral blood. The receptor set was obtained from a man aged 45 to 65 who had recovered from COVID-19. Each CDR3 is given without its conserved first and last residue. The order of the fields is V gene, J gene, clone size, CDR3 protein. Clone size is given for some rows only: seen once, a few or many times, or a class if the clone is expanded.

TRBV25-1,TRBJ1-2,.,ASSEQGAVGYT
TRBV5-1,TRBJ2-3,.,ASSLDRSTDTQY
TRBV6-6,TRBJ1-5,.,ASTVQGQDQPQH
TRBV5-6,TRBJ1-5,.,ASSLAGKVQPQH
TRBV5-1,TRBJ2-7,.,ASSLAAGPVFSSYEQY
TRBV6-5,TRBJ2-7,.,ASSYSTGKGEQY
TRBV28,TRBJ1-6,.,ASSLLGRGNNSPLH
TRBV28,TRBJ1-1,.,ASSPGGGGLNTEAF
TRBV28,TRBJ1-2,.,ASSLFRAINYGYT
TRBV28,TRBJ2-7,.,ASSLRGGYEQY
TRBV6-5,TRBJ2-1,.,ASSPRLAGDKEQF
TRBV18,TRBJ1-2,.,ASSPGDSNYGYT
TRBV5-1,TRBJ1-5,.,ASSPGSNQPQH
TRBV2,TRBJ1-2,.,ASSGGGRLLNGYT
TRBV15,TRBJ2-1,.,ATSGLGLPNNEQF
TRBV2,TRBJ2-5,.,ASSEGRETQY
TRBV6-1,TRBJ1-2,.,ASSEVREGYT
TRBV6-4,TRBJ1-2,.,ASSTIPGALDFYGYT
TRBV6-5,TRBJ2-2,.,ASSYGQGFAGELF
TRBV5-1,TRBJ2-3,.,ASSFGLAGGRSTDTQY
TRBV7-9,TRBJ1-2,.,ASSPTGSANYGYT
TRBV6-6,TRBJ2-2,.,ASSYSYRVNTGELF
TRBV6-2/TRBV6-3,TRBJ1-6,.,ASGPGQTSSYNSPLH
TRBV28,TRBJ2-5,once,ASSFGLTSGGAETQY
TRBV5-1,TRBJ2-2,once,ASSLASGGAYTGELF
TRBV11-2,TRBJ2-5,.,ASSQGWETQY
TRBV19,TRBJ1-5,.,ASKGRGFVQPQH
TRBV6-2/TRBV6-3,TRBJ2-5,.,ASSPGTNLRWTQY
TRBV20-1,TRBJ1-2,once,SASESGQGYGYT
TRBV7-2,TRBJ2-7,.,ASSLGRDRGTHEQY
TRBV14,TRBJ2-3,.,ASSQGDRSTDTQY
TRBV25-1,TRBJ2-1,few,ASSEYKRGGTYNEQF
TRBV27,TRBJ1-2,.,ASSFQGYYGYT
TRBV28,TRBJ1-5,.,ASSLGRTGFNQPQH
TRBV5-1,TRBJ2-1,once,ASSPRLAVNEQF
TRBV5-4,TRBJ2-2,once,ASSPGKQGAAGELF
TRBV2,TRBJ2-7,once,ASSEARGAEQY